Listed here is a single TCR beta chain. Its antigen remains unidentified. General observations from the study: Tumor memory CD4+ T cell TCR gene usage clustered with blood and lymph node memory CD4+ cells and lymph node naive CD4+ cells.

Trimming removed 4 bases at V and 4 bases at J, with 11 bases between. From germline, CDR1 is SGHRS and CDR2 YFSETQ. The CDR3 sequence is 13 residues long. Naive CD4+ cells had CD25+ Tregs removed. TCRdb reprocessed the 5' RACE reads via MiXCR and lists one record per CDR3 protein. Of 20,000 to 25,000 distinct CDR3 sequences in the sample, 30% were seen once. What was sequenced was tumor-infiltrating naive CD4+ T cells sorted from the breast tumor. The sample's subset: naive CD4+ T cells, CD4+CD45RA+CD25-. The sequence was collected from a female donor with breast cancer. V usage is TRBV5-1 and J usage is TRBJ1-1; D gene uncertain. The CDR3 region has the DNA TGCGCCAGCAGCCTCGAGGGAGGCACTGAAGCTTTCTTT. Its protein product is CASSLEGGTEAFF.